Many counts were recorded for the clone carrying this T cell receptor beta chain. What it binds is not known. From approximately 430 ng of RNA, a library with molecular barcoded alpha/delta and beta/gamma adaptors was made. TCRdb reprocessed the reads via MiXCR and lists one record per CDR3 protein. The repertoire holds approximately 45,000 distinct CDR3 sequences, with 20% as singletons. CDR3 length: 15 residues. J was trimmed by 2 bases and V by 3 bases; bases with no gene match: 4. Germline lookup yields CDR1 SGHVS and CDR2 FNYEAQ. The sample originates from a study of read filtering for tumor transcriptome and immune sequencing. Study context: By R-ISS, stages I, II and III held around 8, 16 and 7 patients. Findings of the study overall: Single-read clonotypes: roughly 81% of IR-seq clonotypes (around 3.5% of reads), 74.6% of RNA-seq clonotypes (44.6% of reads).

The sequence derives from a donor at least 40 years old with multiple myeloma. The sequenced sample consisted of a population of CD138-negative cells sorted from bone marrow. The rearrangement uses TRBV7-6 and TRBJ2-3, with TRBD2 matching over 8 bases. Here the CDR3 DNA reads TGTGCCAGCAGCTTTACTAGCGGAAACACAGATACGCAGTATTTT. Translated: CASSFTSGNTDTQYF.